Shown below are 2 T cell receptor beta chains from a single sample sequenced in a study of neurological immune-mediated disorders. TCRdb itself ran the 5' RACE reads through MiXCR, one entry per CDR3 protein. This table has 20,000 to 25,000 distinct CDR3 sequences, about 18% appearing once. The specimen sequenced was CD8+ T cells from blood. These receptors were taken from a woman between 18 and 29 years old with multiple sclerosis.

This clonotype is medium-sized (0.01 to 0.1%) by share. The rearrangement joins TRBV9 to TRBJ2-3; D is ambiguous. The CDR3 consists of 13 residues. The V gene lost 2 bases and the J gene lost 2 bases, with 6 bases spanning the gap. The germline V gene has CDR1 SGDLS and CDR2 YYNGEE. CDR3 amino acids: CASSVVTTDTQYF. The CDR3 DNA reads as TGTGCCAGCAGCGTGGTAACCACAGATACGCAGTATTTT.

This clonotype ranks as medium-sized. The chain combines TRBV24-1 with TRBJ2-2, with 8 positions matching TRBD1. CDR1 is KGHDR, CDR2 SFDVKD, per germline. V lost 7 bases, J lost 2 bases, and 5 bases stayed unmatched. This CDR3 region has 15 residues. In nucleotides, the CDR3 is TGTGCCACCAGGGCAGCAGGGGGCAACACCGGGGAGCTGTTTTTT. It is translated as CATRAAGGNTGELFF.